These 7 T cell receptor beta chains were sequenced from one sample in a study of T cell repertoires and HLA-DP antigens (dated by TCRdb to between 2017 and 2018). The method was the immunoSEQ multiplex PCR assay. TCRdb's version of the immuneACCESS table is confined to in-frame rearrangements and falls short of the full clone set. An unresolved V gene accounts for under half of the shortfall where checked; the remainder is of unknown origin. Here the sample has more than 90,000 clones; almost 95% occur a single time. About 0.3% of the sample goes to the ten largest clones. No cognate antigen is known for these TCRs. Sequenced material: CD4+ T cells from PBMCs. The receptors derive from a woman under 30 in good health and CMV-seronegative.

The CDR3 reads CASSSSLSIEQYV. As DNA, the CDR3 is TGTGCCAGCTCATCGTCGCTGAGTATCGAGCAGTACGTC. The rearrangement uses TRBV18 and TRBJ2-7; D gene unclear. Germline V CDR1 and CDR2: KGHSH, LQKENI. Trimming stripped 5 bases from V and 6 bases from J, with 14 bases between. This CDR3 region has 13 residues.

The chain joins TRBV30 to TRBJ1-2, with TRBD1 matching 7 bases. V lost 4 bases and J lost 9; bases outside the gene matches: 14. Germline CDR1 GTSNPN, CDR2 SVGIG (reference sequence). The CDR3 length is 14 residues. CDR3 sequence reads: CAWTRDRLGSSYTF. The CDR3 nucleotides read TGTGCCTGGACTCGGGACAGACTCGGCAGTAGCTACACCTTC.

The chain links TRBV28 to TRBJ1-3; no clear D gene. V lost 6 bases and J lost 0, with 18 bases in between. The CDR3 spans 17 residues. Germline CDR1 is MDHEN and CDR2 is SYDVKM. As DNA, the CDR3 is TGTGCCAGCAGCTCGCGATTGGGAAAGCGCTCTGGAAACACCATATATTTT. Translating it yields CASSSRLGKRSGNTIYF.

J is TRBJ2-7 and V is TRBV28; the D gene is possibly TRBD1 (5 bases). CDR1 is MDHEN and CDR2 is SYDVKM in the germline V gene. The CDR3 is made up of 13 amino acids. V shed 10 bases and J shed 0 bases, with 13 bases lying between them. For the CDR3, the DNA is TGTGCCACTAACAGGCCCTCCTCCTACGAGCAGTACTTC. As protein: CATNRPSSYEQYF.

This rearrangement joins TRBV4-2 to TRBJ2-1, with TRBD1 identical over 10 bases. The CDR3 has 15 amino acids. CDR1 and CDR2 from the germline V gene are LGHNA and YNFKEQ. The J segment lost 6 bases and the V segment lost 1 base, leaving 3 bases of the junction unmatched. The chain's CDR3 is CASSQAGDRGNEQFF. The CDR3 nucleotides are TGTGCCAGCAGCCAAGCGGGGGACAGGGGCAATGAGCAGTTCTTC.

This chain links TRBV2 with TRBJ2-1; TRBD1 matches at 9 bases. V lost 6 bases, J lost 2 bases, and 8 bases stayed unmatched. This CDR3 contains 16 residues. Per germline, CDR1 SNHLY and CDR2 FYNNEI. In DNA, the CDR3 is TGTGCCAGCAGCGTTCGCGGGACAGGGACCTACAATGAGCAGTTCTTC. Its translation is CASSVRGTGTYNEQFF. The whole variable domain, remainder taken from reference TRBV2 and TRBJ2-1, is EPEVTQTPSHQVTQMGQEVILRCVPISNHLYFYWYRQILGQKVEFLVSFYNNEISEKSEIFDDQFSVERPDGSNFTLKIRSTKLEDSAMYFCASSVRGTGTYNEQFFGPGTRLTVL.

The chain couples TRBV7-3 to TRBJ2-1, with 8 nucleotides matching TRBD2. The CDR3 has 16 residues. After removal of 3 bases from V and 7 bases from J, the junction contained 11 bases not matched to a gene. Per germline, CDR1 SGHTA and CDR2 FQGTGA. CDR3 in DNA: TGTGCCAGCAGCTTCCCGGCGGGGGGTCTTAATAATGAGCAGTTCTTC. Translation gives CASSFPAGGLNNEQFF. The variable domain in full, completed from reference TRBV7-3 and TRBJ2-1, reads GAGVSQTPSNKVTEKGKYVELRCDPISGHTALYWYRQSLGQGPEFLIYFQGTGAADDSGLPNDRFFAVRPEGSVSTLKIQRTERGDSAVYLCASSFPAGGLNNEQFFGPGTRLTVL.